This note documents a single T cell receptor (beta chain) sequence. The antigen is not known. This entry belongs to a study of cytomegalovirus exposure and HLA in healthy donors. Findings and caveats of the study: TCR beta V- and J-gene trimming, according to a later analysis, was linked to a missense DCLRE1C variant. The authors judged a highly shared variant cluster likely a sequencing artifact. Reports described diagnosis of cytomegalovirus status by the classifier as highly specific and sensitive.

The germline gives CDR1 SNHLY, CDR2 FYNNEI. V was trimmed by 6 bases and J by 5 bases, leaving 19 bases between them. CDR3 length equals 15 residues. Primers for the PCR totalled 60 Vbeta and 13 Jbeta. TCRdb keeps only in-frame clones here, not all; method: immunoSEQ multiplex PCR. The table has about 210,000 clones, roughly 77% seen once; the top ten hold around 0.38%. Sequencing input: PBMCs. V is TRBV2 and J is TRBJ2-5; possibly TRBD2 for D (6 bases). The receptor's source is a male donor in good health and CMV-seropositive. Here the CDR3 reads CASRAGTPGVETQYF. CDR3 coding DNA: TGTGCCAGCAGAGCCGGGACCCCGGGGGTGGAGACCCAGTACTTC.